Listed below are T cell receptor beta chains from one sample, sequenced in a study of patients and donors after allogeneic stem cell transplantation. TCRdb redid the calling of the RT-PCR reads with MiXCR, one entry per CDR3 protein. Seen here are 400,000 to 500,000 distinct CDR3 sequences, about a sixth observed once, and the top ten hold less than 8%. The specimen was blood, either unsorted or a sorted T cell fraction (not recorded which). Source of these receptors: a human donor who was either an allogeneic HSCT recipient or a stem cell or donor lymphocyte infusion donor (not recorded which). It is not recorded whose cells these are; they may come from a transplant donor. The CDR3 runs from the conserved cysteine through the conserved F or W. A D gene is named only where the DNA matches it firmly. Clone size is not always given. Where it is, it says once, few, many or a class for expanded clones.

j_call,clone_size,d_call,v_call,cdr3_nt,cdr3_aa
TRBJ1-5,NA,NA,TRBV10-3,TGTGCCATCGGCGCTAGCAATCAGCCCCAGCATTTT,CAIGASNQPQHF
TRBJ1-2,NA,NA,TRBV6-1,TGTGCCAGCAGTCGGGACCCGACCTATGGCTACACCTTC,CASSRDPTYGYTF
TRBJ1-2,many,TRBD1,TRBV12-3/TRBV12-4,TGTGCCAGCAGTTCGGACAGGGGGCGCGATGGCTACACCTTC,CASSSDRGRDGYTF
TRBJ1-6,few,NA,TRBV5-1,TGCGCCAGCAGCCGCTTCGGGACATCCTATAATTCACCCCTCCACTTT,CASSRFGTSYNSPLHF
TRBJ1-1,NA,NA,TRBV6-1,TGTGCCAGCAGTGACCCGACAAGGCGAACTGAAGCTTTCTTT,CASSDPTRRTEAFF
TRBJ2-5,few,NA,TRBV11-2,TGTGCCAGCACCTTGAGTTGGGGACTCCAAGAGACCCAGTACTTC,CASTLSWGLQETQYF
TRBJ2-1,many,TRBD1,TRBV5-1,TGCGCCAGCAGCTTGAGAGGACAGGGTAAGGGTGAGCAGTTCTTC,CASSLRGQGKGEQFF
TRBJ2-1,few,NA,TRBV20-1,TGCAGTGCTAGAGATGCGGGGAGCCGGGTCTATGAGCAGTTCTTC,CSARDAGSRVYEQFF
TRBJ1-6,NA,NA,TRBV5-4,TGTGCCAGCAGCTTCCGGGGAAATTCACCCCTCCACTTT,CASSFRGNSPLHF
TRBJ2-7,few,TRBD1,TRBV5-1,TGCGCCAGCAGCCCGGGACAGGGGACTCCCCACGAGCAGTACTTC,CASSPGQGTPHEQYF
TRBJ2-7,NA,NA,TRBV11-3,TGTGCCAGCAGCTTAGATGGGAACGGCCTGGGAGAGCAGTACTTC,CASSLDGNGLGEQYF
TRBJ2-7,few,NA,TRBV19,TGTGCCAGTAGTATCTCCGCAGGCCCCTACGAGCAGTACTTC,CASSISAGPYEQYF
TRBJ2-1,many,NA,TRBV3-1,TGTGCCAGCAGCCCTACCGAGCGGCCAAACAATGAGCAGTTCTTC,CASSPTERPNNEQFF
TRBJ1-6,NA,TRBD1,TRBV6-1,TGTGCCAGCAGTCGCTCCTCGGACAGGGGACCTTCACCCCTCCACTTT,CASSRSSDRGPSPLHF